Shown below are 20 T cell receptor beta chains from a single sample sequenced in a study of STAT5B mutations in CD4+ large granular lymphocyte leukemia. Sequencing used immunoSEQ multiplex PCR; TCRdb keeps in-frame clones, though not all of them. This sample yields approximately 30,000 clones, of which under 85% are seen a single time; approximately 2.1% belongs to the top ten. The sequenced material came from CD4+ T cells from blood buffy coats. The receptors originated from a human donor in good health.

The chain employs TRBV10-3 and TRBJ2-3, with D perhaps matching TRBD2 (6 bases). The CDR3 totals 13 residues. CDR1 is ENHRY and CDR2 is SYGVKD in the germline V gene. Trimming shortened V by 10 bases and J by 2 bases, and 13 bases separated the two germline ends. This chain's CDR3 is CATREVTTDTQYF. In DNA, the CDR3 is TGTGCCACGAGGGAGGTTACCACAGATACGCAGTATTTT.

This chain links TRBV5-6 with TRBJ1-5, with TRBD1 matching over 9 bases. The V gene end was trimmed by 3 bases and the J gene end by 5 bases; junction bases not matched to a gene: 9. Per germline, CDR1 SGHDT and CDR2 YYEEEE. CDR3 length: 16 residues. The CDR3 DNA reads TGTGCCAGCAGCTCCTTCGACAGGGGGACCGATCAGCCCCAGCATTTT. Protein product: CASSSFDRGTDQPQHF.

This clone turned up a few times. The V call is TRBV4-1, the J call TRBJ1-1; D unresolved. Per germline, CDR1 MGHRA and CDR2 YSYEKL. The CDR3 totals 14 residues. Trimming cost V 1 base and J 1 base, with 7 bases left between them. This CDR3 reads CASSQGIANTEAFF. The CDR3 DNA reads as TGCGCCAGCAGCCAAGGTATAGCGAACACTGAAGCTTTCTTT.

The gene calls are TRBV28 and TRBJ2-3; TRBD2 matches 12 bases. Germline CDR1 MDHEN, CDR2 SYDVKM. CDR3 size: 16 residues. V dropped 5 bases and J dropped 3; count of bases not matched to a gene: 6. In DNA, the CDR3 is TGTGCCAGCAGTACGACTAGCGGGAGAGGTACAGATACGCAGTATTTT. Its translation is CASSTTSGRGTDTQYF. Together with reference TRBV28 and TRBJ2-3, the CDR3 gives the full variable domain: DVKVTQSSRYLVKRTGEKVFLECVQDMDHENMFWYRQDPGLGLRLIYFSYDVKMKEKGDIPEGYSVSREKKERFSLILESASTNQTSMYLCASSTTSGRGTDTQYFGPGTRLTVL.

This clone was found once. The chain recombines TRBV29-1 with TRBJ2-3, with 14 bases identical to TRBD2. V gave up 4 bases and J gave up 4 bases; unmatched junction bases: 4. The germline CDR1 and CDR2 sequences are SQVTM and ANQGSEA. CDR3 length equals 15 residues. CDR3 sequence reads: CSVAGLAGVPDTQYF. CDR3 sequence (DNA): TGCAGCGTTGCGGGACTAGCGGGAGTACCAGATACGCAGTATTTT.

The chain recombines TRBV6-5 with TRBJ2-2; TRBD2 agrees at 12 bases. Looked up from germline, CDR1 is MNHEY and CDR2 is SVGAGI. J gave up 4 bases and V 5 bases, and 2 bases lay outside the gene matches. The CDR3 spans 15 residues. The CDR3 DNA reads as TGTGCCAGCAGTCCTAGCGGGAGGGCCACCGGGGAGCTGTTTTTT. This sequence encodes CASSPSGRATGELFF.

This chain joins TRBV4-1 and TRBJ2-1, with D possibly matching TRBD2 (5 bases). Between the trimmed V and J ends, which lost 1 base and 0 bases, there was a span of 16 bases. In germline, CDR1 is MGHRA, CDR2 YSYEKL. The CDR3 extends over 18 amino acids. Written as DNA, the CDR3 is TGCGCCAGCAGCCAAGCTCCAAGAGGGCCCGGCTCCTACAATGAGCAGTTCTTC. This translates into CASSQAPRGPGSYNEQFF.

The genes are TRBV10-3 and TRBJ2-7; D remains ambiguous. The CDR3 spans 13 residues. Germline CDR1 is ENHRY and CDR2 is SYGVKD. Trimming removed 3 bases from V and 3 bases from J, with 9 bases in between. DNA of the CDR3: TGTGCCATCAGTGACCCAGACATCTACGAGCAGTACTTC. Its protein product is CAISDPDIYEQYF.

V gene TRBV5-1 combines with J gene TRBJ2-4; D perhaps matches TRBD2 (6 bases). Germline V gene lookup returns CDR1 SGHRS and CDR2 YFSETQ. The CDR3 runs 14 residues. V lost 6 bases and J lost 5, with 15 bases in between. The CDR3 nucleotides read TGCGCCAGCAAACTCTCCGGGGGTCAAAACATTCAGTACTTC. Encoded protein: CASKLSGGQNIQYF. Full variable domain (rest looked up from reference TRBV5-1 and TRBJ2-4): KAGVTQTPRYLIKTRGQQVTLSCSPISGHRSVSWYQQTPGQGLQFLFEYFSETQRNKGNFPGRFSGRQFSNSRSEMNVSTLELGDSALYLCASKLSGGQNIQYFGAGTRLSVL.

This chain joins TRBV11-3 and TRBJ2-2; possibly TRBD2 for D (5 bases). Germline V gene lookup returns CDR1 SGHNT and CDR2 YENEEA. V was clipped by 3 bases and J by 6 bases, with 14 bases between them. The length of the CDR3 is 15 residues. This chain's CDR3 is CASSFELVKAGELFF. CDR3 DNA: TGTGCCAGCAGCTTTGAACTAGTTAAAGCCGGGGAGCTGTTTTTT.

The V gene is TRBV5-8, the J gene TRBJ2-7; D might be TRBD1 or TRBD2, each matching 5 bases. The CDR3 is 13 amino acids. The V gene lost 2 bases and the J gene lost 3 bases, with 9 bases spanning the gap. Germline V CDR1 and CDR2: SGHTS, YDEGEE. CDR3 loop: CASSFGDRYEQYF. For the CDR3, the DNA is TGTGCCAGCAGCTTTGGGGACCGCTACGAGCAGTACTTC.

The chain carries TRBV27 and TRBJ2-7; possibly TRBD1 or TRBD2 for D (7 bases each). The CDR3 has 14 residues. V lost 6 bases, J lost 5 bases, and 17 bases lay in between. CDR1 is MNHEY and CDR2 is SMNVEV in the germline V gene (reference sequence). The DNA of the CDR3 is TGTGCCAGCAGCCCCGGACTAGGGGGCCACGAGCAGTACTTC. It codes for CASSPGLGGHEQYF.

On this clone: The identical CDR3 is also encoded by other nucleotide sequences in the sample. This chain links TRBV18 with TRBJ1-5; tentative D call: TRBD1 (5 bases). V lost 2 bases and J lost 2, with 7 bases in between. Germline assignment: CDR1 KGHSH and CDR2 LQKENI. The CDR3 totals 14 residues. CDR3 in amino acids: CASSPGGGNQPQHF. The CDR3 DNA follows: TGTGCCAGCTCACCAGGGGGTGGCAATCAGCCCCAGCATTTT.

This sequence joins TRBV30 and TRBJ2-7; D not certain. Germline CDR1 and CDR2: GTSNPN and SVGIG (reference sequence). Trimming removed 4 bases from V and 4 bases from J, with 8 bases in between. CDR3 length: 11 amino acids. The CDR3 DNA sequence: TGTGCCTGGACTACGGAGTACGAGCAGTACTTC. It codes for CAWTTEYEQYF.

V gene TRBV28 combines with J gene TRBJ1-1, with TRBD1 matching 7 bases. Germline V gives CDR1 MDHEN, CDR2 SYDVKM. The CDR3 is 14 residues long. Trimming cost V 7 bases and J 7 bases; bases outside gene matches: 12. DNA of the CDR3: TGTGCCAGCACCCAAGCACAGGGGTGGGATGAAGCTTTCTTT. Amino acids: CASTQAQGWDEAFF. Combining the CDR3 with reference TRBV28 and TRBJ1-1 gives the whole variable domain DVKVTQSSRYLVKRTGEKVFLECVQDMDHENMFWYRQDPGLGLRLIYFSYDVKMKEKGDIPEGYSVSREKKERFSLILESASTNQTSMYLCASTQAQGWDEAFFGQGTRLTVV.

In nucleotides, the CDR3 is TGTGCCAGCAGCCAGTTTGGGGCCGGGCCGAGCTCCTACAATGAGCAGTTCTTC. It encodes CASSQFGAGPSSYNEQFF. The chain carries TRBV5-6 and TRBJ2-1, with D possibly matching TRBD1 (5 bases). CDR1 SGHDT and CDR2 YYEEEE come from the germline V gene. The CDR3 totals 18 residues. Trimming took off 4 bases at V and 0 bases at J, with 20 bases between the two ends.

The rearrangement links TRBV11-3 to TRBJ2-7; a possible D gene is TRBD1 (7 bases). This CDR3 spans 16 amino acids. Trimming removed 1 base at V and 2 bases at J, with 15 bases between. Per germline, CDR1 SGHNT and CDR2 YENEEA. For the CDR3, the DNA is TGTGCCAGCAGCTTAGGCGGGACAGCTCAAGCCTACGAGCAGTACTTC. It yields the protein CASSLGGTAQAYEQYF.

V and J are TRBV5-1 and TRBJ2-3, with D maybe TRBD2 (7 bases). The V gene's germline CDR1 is SGHRS and CDR2 YFSETQ. The V gene lost 4 bases and the J gene lost 1 base, with 10 bases spanning the gap. The CDR3 has 14 residues. This CDR3 reads CASSGGAGTDTQYF. Written as DNA, the CDR3 is TGCGCCAGCAGCGGGGGGGCAGGCACAGATACGCAGTATTTT.

This clone was detected only a few times. The chain joins TRBV5-5 to TRBJ2-7; 7 bases fit TRBD1. V was clipped by 0 bases and J by 4 bases; unmatched bases: 4. Germline V gives CDR1 SGHKS, CDR2 YYEKEE (reference sequence). The length of the CDR3 is 14 residues. The CDR3 is CASSLEGGWYEQYF. The CDR3 coding sequence is TGTGCCAGCAGCTTGGAAGGGGGCTGGTACGAGCAGTACTTC.

The V call is TRBV6-1, the J call TRBJ2-2, with D tentatively TRBD2 (5 bases). CDR1 MNHNS and CDR2 SASEGT come from the germline V gene. Trimming stripped 6 bases from V and 0 bases from J, with 11 bases between. This CDR3 region has 15 residues. The CDR3 here is CASSLRATNTGELFF. CDR3 DNA sequence: TGTGCCAGCAGCTTGAGGGCTACGAACACCGGGGAGCTGTTTTTT.